This T cell receptor beta chain stems from a study of blood T cell repertoires in COVID-19. Across the study: In each case, the material was cDNA or gDNA derived from T cells, B-cell-depleted T cells, or PBMCs.

CDR3 length equals 17 residues. Germline V lookup: CDR1 SGHAT, CDR2 FQNNGV. With 5 bases clipped from V and 5 bases from J, the junction kept 12 bases outside the gene matches. How the authors handled the data: Nucleated cell counts were estimated from reference gene primer amplification. Measured with immunoSEQ multiplex PCR; TCRdb has only the in-frame clones, and not every one. V and J calls and clone size are those listed in that table; D and trimming were worked out from the DNA. The table includes around 160,000 clones, about four fifths detected once. The rearrangement joins TRBV11-2 to TRBJ2-5, with TRBD2 matching 12 bases. The sequenced sample consisted of PBMCs or T cells enriched from blood (not recorded which). This clonotype originated in a man aged 50 to 59 who had recovered from COVID-19. CDR3 DNA sequence: TGTGCCAGCAGCCCGCGGATGCTAGCGGGAGGGAGGGAGACCCAGTACTTC. It encodes CASSPRMLAGGRETQYF. Looking up the rest from reference TRBV11-2 and TRBJ2-5 gives the full variable domain: EAGVAQSPRYKIIEKRQSVAFWCNPISGHATLYWYQQILGQGPKLLIQFQNNGVVDDSQLPKDRFSAERLKGVDSTLKIQPAKLEDSAVYLCASSPRMLAGGRETQYFGPGTRLLVL.